This T cell receptor (beta chain) came from a study of Graves' ophthalmopathy and Graves' hyperthyroidism. Clinical symptoms and serum thyroxine were used for diagnosis; TRAb, thyroid ultrasound and orbital computed tomography were also relied on. This clonotype was observed many times. As yet, its antigen is unknown. Overall study results and limits: Between ophthalmopathy and stable hyperthyroidism, a 13-signature model drew a separation with about 85% sensitivity and 75% to 82% specificity.

V lost 2 bases, J lost 6 bases, and 7 bases lay in between. The length of the CDR3 is 12 residues. In germline, CDR1 is MNHEY, CDR2 SVGEGT. TCR beta CDR3 regions were amplified from RNA transcripts. First-round RT-PCR used HTBI primers; second-round multiplex PCR followed. Via MiXCR, TCRdb re-called the multiplex PCR reads, giving one row per CDR3 protein. The data show 300,000 to 400,000 distinct CDR3 sequences, roughly 15% seen once. The genes are TRBV6-2 or TRBV6-3 and TRBJ1-1; no clear D gene. The receptor was derived from an adult man with Graves' ophthalmopathy. Sequencing was performed on peripheral blood. Here the CDR3 DNA reads TGTGCCAGCAGTTACGAACGGGCTGAAGCTTTCTTT. Its protein is CASSYERAEAFF.